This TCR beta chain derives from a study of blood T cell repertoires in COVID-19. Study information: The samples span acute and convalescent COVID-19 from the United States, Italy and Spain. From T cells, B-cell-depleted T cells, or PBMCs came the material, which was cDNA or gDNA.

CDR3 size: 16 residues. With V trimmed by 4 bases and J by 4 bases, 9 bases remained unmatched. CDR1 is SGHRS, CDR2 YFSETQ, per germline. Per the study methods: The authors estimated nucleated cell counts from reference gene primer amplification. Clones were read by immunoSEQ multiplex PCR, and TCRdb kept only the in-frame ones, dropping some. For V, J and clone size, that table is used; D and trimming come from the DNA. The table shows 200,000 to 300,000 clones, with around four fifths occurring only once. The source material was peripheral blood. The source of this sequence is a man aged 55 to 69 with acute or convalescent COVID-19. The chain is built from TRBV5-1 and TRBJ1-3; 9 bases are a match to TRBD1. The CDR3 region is CASSITGGVVGNTIYF. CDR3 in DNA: TGCGCCAGCAGCATCACAGGGGGCGTCGTGGGAAACACCATATATTTT.